This TCR beta chain was obtained from a study of T cells in Graves' hyperthyroidism and ophthalmopathy. PBMCs were derived from more than 8 ml fresh peripheral blood. Regions amplified from RNA transcripts were the TCR beta CDR3 regions. First-round RT-PCR with HTBI primers amplified the TCR CDR3 region. Each CDR3 protein gets one entry after TCRdb re-called the multiplex PCR reads with MiXCR. This sample has over 500,000 distinct CDR3 sequences, with approximately 14% found just once. This clonotype was counted many times. The V end was cut by 4 bases, the J end by 0 bases, with 8 bases between. The CDR3 sequence is 14 residues long.

Material: blood. The chain couples TRBV12-3 or TRBV12-4 to TRBJ2-3; D uncertain. This TCR was recovered from a woman aged 40 to 49 with Graves' hyperthyroidism. CDR3 residues: CASSSYRSTDTQYF. DNA of the CDR3: TGTGCCAGCAGTTCCTACCGGAGCACAGATACGCAGTATTTT.